This passage covers 30 T cell receptor beta chains from one sample sequenced in a study of shared clonotypes between healthy human individuals. Repertoires were generated with immunoSEQ multiplex PCR, while TCRdb's copy carries only in-frame clones and drops some. The repertoire holds some 1 million clones, with under 80% as singletons. The sequenced material came from memory CD4+ T cells sorted from blood. Subset defined: CD45RA-negative fraction. The receptors originated from a young man in good health.

This clone was detected only a few times. The V gene is TRBV28, the J gene TRBJ1-2; 7 bases align to TRBD1. With 4 bases clipped from V and 8 bases from J, the junction kept 13 bases outside the gene matches. Germline CDR1 MDHEN, CDR2 SYDVKM. The CDR3 runs 15 residues. The CDR3 nucleotides read TGTGCCAGCAGTTCCAAATCTACAGGGGCTGAGGGCTACACCTTC. Translation: CASSSKSTGAEGYTF.

The DNA of the CDR3 is TGCGCCAGCAGCGCTCGCTCATGGGGGTACACCGGGGAGCTGTTTTTT. It codes for CASSARSWGYTGELFF. The chain uses TRBV5-1 and TRBJ2-2; possibly TRBD1 or TRBD2 for D (5 bases each). CDR3 length equals 16 residues. V lost 4 bases and J lost 3, with 16 bases in between. The germline V gene encodes CDR1 SGHRS and CDR2 YFSETQ.

This chain links TRBV11-2 with TRBJ2-7, with 10 bases lining up with TRBD2. This CDR3 has 15 amino acids. Trimming took 5 bases from V and 3 from J; bases not matched to a gene: 7. CDR1 and CDR2 (germline): SGHAT, FQNNGV. The CDR3: CASSKEQRGGYEQYF. CDR3 coding DNA: TGTGCCAGCAGCAAAGAACAGCGGGGGGGCTACGAGCAGTACTTC.

The chain couples TRBV29-1 to TRBJ1-1, with 11 bases lining up with TRBD1. The germline gives CDR1 SQVTM, CDR2 ANQGSEA. The CDR3 has 14 residues. J gave up 3 bases and V 6 bases, and 6 bases lay outside the gene matches. The CDR3 here is CSVGQGASHTEAFF. The CDR3 nucleotides read TGCAGCGTAGGACAGGGGGCCTCGCACACTGAAGCTTTCTTT.

The genes are TRBV9 and TRBJ1-2; 11 nucleotides agree with TRBD1. Germline V gene lookup returns CDR1 SGDLS and CDR2 YYNGEE. The CDR3 has 15 residues. V lost 2 bases to trimming and J lost 5 bases; unmatched junction nucleotides: 5. The CDR3 is CASSVDRGRGYGYTF. CDR3 DNA: TGTGCCAGCAGCGTGGACAGGGGGCGCGGGTATGGCTACACCTTC.

This clone was recorded once. The DNA is omitted, as the CDR3 cannot be located on it reliably, and the CDR3 follows TCRdb's listing. The genes are TRBV30 and TRBJ2-5; TRBD1, the table's D call, was not compared with the DNA. The CDR3 length equals 11 residues, ends included. CDR1 and CDR2 from the germline V gene are GTSNPN and SVGIG (reference sequence). This CDR3 is CAWRVGQGSYF.

The V and J genes are TRBV2 and TRBJ1-4, with a possible D match to TRBD1 (5 bases). This CDR3 contains 14 residues. Germline values: CDR1 SNHLY, CDR2 FYNNEI. The V end was cut by 4 bases, the J end by 8 bases, with 14 bases between. CDR3 amino acids: CASSAGPRREKLFF. The CDR3 nucleotides read TGTGCCAGCAGTGCAGGGCCAAGGCGCGAAAAACTGTTTTTT.

On this clone itself: Other nucleotide sequences from this sample produce the same CDR3. The rearrangement uses TRBV29-1 and TRBJ1-1; D is uncertain. The CDR3 is made up of 10 amino acids. Germline V gives CDR1 SQVTM, CDR2 ANQGSEA. Trimming took 6 bases from V and 1 from J, leaving 3 bases between them. CDR3 loop: CSVGNTEAFF. The CDR3 region has the DNA TGCAGCGTGGGGAACACTGAAGCTTTCTTT.

The chain employs TRBV21-1 and TRBJ2-6; the D call of TRBD1 is as the table states it, not checked on the DNA. TRBV21-1 is a recognized pseudogene. The CDR3 is made up of 19 amino acids. The DNA of the CDR3 is TGTGCCAGCAGCAAAAATGGCGACAGGGCCCAATACGGGGCCAACGTCCTGACTTTC. Protein product: CASSKNGDRAQYGANVLTF.

The V gene is TRBV27, the J gene TRBJ2-7; 8 bases are a match to TRBD1. The ends lost 6 bases at V and 7 bases at J; junction bases unmatched: 8. The CDR3 has 13 residues. The germline CDR1 and CDR2 sequences are MNHEY and SMNVEV (reference sequence). For the CDR3, the DNA is TGTGCCAGCAGGCCTGGCAGGGGGCGAGAGCAGTACTTC. Translation: CASRPGRGREQYF.

This rearrangement joins TRBV28 to TRBJ2-7, with D uncertain. Germline loops: CDR1 MDHEN, CDR2 SYDVKM. The CDR3 loop spans 14 amino acids. V gave up 7 bases and J gave up 0 bases, with 13 bases separating them. In DNA, the CDR3 is TGTGCCAGCACCCGAGGTCAGGACTCCTACGAGCAGTACTTC. Protein: CASTRGQDSYEQYF.

V is TRBV10-2 and J is TRBJ2-3; D possibly corresponds to TRBD2 (6 bases). The V gene's germline CDR1 is WSHSY and CDR2 SAAADI. The CDR3 has 14 amino acids. The V and J ends lost 3 bases and 4 bases respectively, with 11 bases between them. CDR3 sequence: CASSDTSRSDTQYF. CDR3 nucleotides: TGCGCCAGCAGTGACACTAGCCGGTCAGATACGCAGTATTTT.

J is TRBJ2-7 and V is TRBV7-7; D is perhaps TRBD1 (6 bases). Trimming cost V 2 bases and J 0 bases, with 11 bases left between them. The CDR3 spans 15 residues. Looked up from germline, CDR1 is SSHAT and CDR2 is FNYEAQ (reference sequence). The CDR3 reads CASSLYAGDSYEQYF. CDR3 bases: TGTGCCAGCAGCTTATACGCAGGGGACTCCTACGAGCAGTACTTC. Drawing the rest from reference TRBV7-7 and TRBJ2-7, the complete variable domain is GAGVSQSPRYKVTKRGQDVTLRCDPISSHATLYWYQQALGQGPEFLTYFNYEAQPDKSGLPSDRFSAERPEGSISTLTIQRTEQRDSAMYRCASSLYAGDSYEQYFGPGTRLTVT.

With respect to this clone: A much larger clone is a single base away; this may be a read error. This sample also contains other DNA sequences that code for the same CDR3. The rearrangement joins TRBV30 to TRBJ2-7, with D perhaps TRBD2 (6 bases). There are 12 residues in the CDR3. V lost 4 bases and J lost 6, with 13 bases in between. Germline-derived CDR1 and CDR2 are GTSNPN and SVGIG (reference sequence). CDR3 nucleotide sequence: TGTGCCTGGAAAGCGGGTAGAGGCGAGCAGTACTTC. It encodes CAWKAGRGEQYF. Looking up the rest from reference TRBV30 and TRBJ2-7 gives the full variable domain: SQTIHQWPATLVQPVGSPLSLECTVEGTSNPNLYWYRQAAGRGLQLLFYSVGIGQISSEVPQNLSASRPQDRQFILSSKKLLLSDSGFYLCAWKAGRGEQYFGPGTRLTVT.

The rearrangement joins TRBV7-9 to TRBJ2-7, with D possibly TRBD1 on 6 matching bases. Germline CDR1 is SEHNR and CDR2 is FQNEAQ (reference sequence). Trimming removed 3 bases at V and 5 bases at J, with 14 bases between. The CDR3 is 14 residues long. The CDR3 nucleotides read TGTGCCAGCAGCTTTAAGGCAGGGGCGGACGAGCAGTACTTC. Its translation: CASSFKAGADEQYF. The full variable domain, completed using reference TRBV7-9 and TRBJ2-7, is DTGVSQNPRHKITKRGQNVTFRCDPISEHNRLYWYRQTLGQGPEFLTYFQNEAQLEKSRLLSDRFSAERPKGSFSTLEIQRTEQGDSAMYLCASSFKAGADEQYFGPGTRLTVT.

The CDR3 spells CASSLEGGSSQFF. In DNA form, the CDR3 reads TGTGCCAGCAGCTTAGAGGGCGGGAGTTCCCAGTTCTTC. The gene calls are TRBV7-9 and TRBJ2-1; 7 nucleotides match TRBD2. Trimming took 1 base from V and 13 from J; bases not matched to a gene: 7. Germline V gene lookup returns CDR1 SEHNR and CDR2 FQNEAQ (reference sequence). CDR3 length: 13 residues.

Of note for this clone: A read error may be the cause here, since a much bigger clone is one base away. The sample has other DNA sequences that encode this CDR3 too. The chain is built from TRBV4-3 and TRBJ1-2; D possibly corresponds to TRBD1 (6 bases). Germline V gives CDR1 LGHNA, CDR2 YSLEER. The V end was cut by 3 bases, the J end by 4 bases, with 6 bases between. CDR3 length: 12 residues. The CDR3 nucleotides are TGCGCCAGCAGCCAGGGGGCCTATGGCTACACCTTC. Encoded protein: CASSQGAYGYTF.

This rearrangement joins TRBV5-6 to TRBJ1-6, with D perhaps matching TRBD1 (5 bases). CDR1 and CDR2 from the germline V gene are SGHDT and YYEEEE. The V and J ends lost 1 base and 9 bases respectively, with 17 bases between them. The CDR3 spans 16 residues. The CDR3 DNA reads as TGTGCCAGCAGCTTGTTGGGGGTTCAGGGTCCTTCACCCCTCCACTTT. Its protein product is CASSLLGVQGPSPLHF.

The rearrangement uses TRBV6-1 and TRBJ2-7, with TRBD1 matching over 11 bases. The V gene end was trimmed by 6 bases and the J gene end by 7 bases; junction bases not matched to a gene: 8. CDR3 length: 14 amino acids. From germline, CDR1 is MNHNS and CDR2 SASEGT. The CDR3 region is CASRAGTGGNEQYF. The CDR3 coding sequence is TGTGCCAGCAGGGCCGGGACAGGGGGGAATGAGCAGTACTTC.

Only one count was recorded for this clone. This chain joins TRBV5-3 and TRBJ2-1; perhaps TRBD2 as D (5 bases). TRBV5-3 is given ORF status, its function remaining uncertain. CDR3 length: 16 residues. Trimming stripped 2 bases from V and 0 bases from J, with 12 bases between. In nucleotides, the CDR3 is TGTGCCAGAAGCTTCGTACGGGAAAGCTCCTACAATGAGCAGTTCTTC. Its translation is CARSFVRESSYNEQFF.

The rearrangement links TRBV18 to TRBJ2-5; a weak D match, TRBD2 (5 bases). V was cut by 5 bases and J by 5 bases, with 12 bases left in between. The CDR3 runs to 13 residues. CDR1 KGHSH and CDR2 LQKENI come from the germline V gene. CDR3: CASSKIARETQYF. Written as DNA, the CDR3 is TGTGCCAGCTCAAAAATAGCGAGGGAGACCCAGTACTTC.

The chain combines TRBV11-2 with TRBJ2-1, with TRBD2 identical over 12 bases. V trimming: 5 bases; J trimming: 9 bases; junction bases outside the gene matches: 11. In germline, CDR1 is SGHAT, CDR2 FQNNGV. The CDR3 contains 16 residues. CDR3 nucleotide sequence: TGTGCCAGCAGCCCCCGACTAGCGGGAGAAGTCGGTGAGCAGTTCTTC. Translation gives CASSPRLAGEVGEQFF. Complete variable domain (other parts from reference TRBV11-2 and TRBJ2-1): EAGVAQSPRYKIIEKRQSVAFWCNPISGHATLYWYQQILGQGPKLLIQFQNNGVVDDSQLPKDRFSAERLKGVDSTLKIQPAKLEDSAVYLCASSPRLAGEVGEQFFGPGTRLTVL.

V and J are TRBV4-1 and TRBJ2-7; a weak D match, TRBD1 (6 bases). The germline V gene has CDR1 MGHRA and CDR2 YSYEKL. This CDR3 is 15 amino acids long. Trimming cost V 3 bases and J 6 bases, with 18 bases left between them. The CDR3 DNA sequence: TGCGCCAGCAGCCACCTCGGGACATTAACGACCGAGCAGTACTTC. It codes for CASSHLGTLTTEQYF.

CDR3 in DNA: TGTGCCAGCAGCCACGACAGGGGGATCACCGGGGAGCTGTTTTTT. This codes for CASSHDRGITGELFF. The chain is built from TRBV11-2 and TRBJ2-2; the match to TRBD1 covers 9 bases. This CDR3 is built from 15 residues. Per the germline V gene, CDR1 is SGHAT and CDR2 is FQNNGV. After removal of 5 bases from V and 4 bases from J, the junction contained 5 bases not matched to a gene.

V is TRBV6-6 and J is TRBJ2-5; no firm D call. Germline-derived CDR1 and CDR2 are MNHNY and SVGAGI (reference sequence). The CDR3 extends over 15 amino acids. V was pared by 0 bases and J by 2 bases, with 10 bases between. The CDR3 loop is CASSYSIARQETQYF. The CDR3, as DNA: TGTGCCAGCAGTTACTCGATTGCCAGACAAGAGACCCAGTACTTC.

CDR3 sequence reads: CASSVDRGQATGELFF. In DNA, the CDR3 is TGCGCCAGCAGCGTGGACAGGGGGCAGGCCACCGGGGAGCTGTTTTTT. The V call is TRBV5-1, the J call TRBJ2-2; 11 positions match TRBD1. The CDR3 spans 16 residues. Germline CDR1 and CDR2: SGHRS and YFSETQ. V lost 4 bases, J lost 4 bases, and 6 bases stayed unmatched.

The gene calls are TRBV19 and TRBJ2-2; D uncertain. Germline-derived CDR1 and CDR2 are LNHDA and SQIVND (reference sequence). V dropped 3 bases and J dropped 6 bases, with 11 bases sitting between them. The CDR3 is 14 residues long. CDR3 region: CASSMAASAGELFF. Here the CDR3 DNA reads TGTGCCAGTAGTATGGCGGCGTCGGCCGGGGAGCTGTTTTTT.

This chain uses TRBV5-6 with TRBJ1-2, with D possibly TRBD1 on 6 matching bases. Germline V gene lookup returns CDR1 SGHDT and CDR2 YYEEEE. V was shortened by 4 bases and J by 8 bases, with 21 bases between the two germline ends. The CDR3 is 15 residues long. CDR3 bases: TGTGCCAGCAGCCCAACCCATACCGGACAGCGGGGCTACACCTTC. This encodes CASSPTHTGQRGYTF.

V gene TRBV2 combines with J gene TRBJ2-5, with D tentatively TRBD1 or TRBD2 (5 bases each). The CDR3 is 14 amino acids. With 5 bases removed from V and 4 bases from J, the gap between germline ends came to 14 bases. Per germline, CDR1 SNHLY and CDR2 FYNNEI. This chain's CDR3 is CASSPLRGPETQYF. The CDR3 DNA is TGTGCCAGCAGTCCTTTGAGGGGCCCAGAGACCCAGTACTTC.

V and J are TRBV5-4 and TRBJ2-2; 12 bases fit TRBD1. The germline gives CDR1 SGHNT, CDR2 YYREEE (reference sequence). V lost 9 bases to trimming and J lost 8 bases; unmatched junction nucleotides: 14. This CDR3 contains 16 residues. DNA for the CDR3: TGTGCCACTGGGCCTACGGGACAGGGGGCAAGAGGGGAGCTGTTTTTT. It codes for CATGPTGQGARGELFF.